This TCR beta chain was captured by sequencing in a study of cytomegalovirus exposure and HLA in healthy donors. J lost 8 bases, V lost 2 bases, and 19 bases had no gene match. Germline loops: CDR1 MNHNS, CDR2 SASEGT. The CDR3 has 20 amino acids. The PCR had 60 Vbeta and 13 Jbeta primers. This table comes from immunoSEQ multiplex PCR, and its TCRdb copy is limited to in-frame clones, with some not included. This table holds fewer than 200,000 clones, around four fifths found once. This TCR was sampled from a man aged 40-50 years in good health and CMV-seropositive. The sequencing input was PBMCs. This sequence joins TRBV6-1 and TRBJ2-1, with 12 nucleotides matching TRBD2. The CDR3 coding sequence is TGTGCCAGCAGTGAATTTCGCCTAGCGGGAGGGTATAGTTTGGTCGATGAGCAGTTCTTC. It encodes CASSEFRLAGGYSLVDEQFF.